Below, one T cell receptor beta chain is given with its context. Its matching antigen is unknown. TCRbeta library construction was performed incorporating unique molecular identifiers. Each CDR3 protein gets one entry after TCRdb re-called the PCR reads with MiXCR. Of around 300,000 distinct CDR3 sequences in the sample, roughly 25% were seen once. The data belong to a study of T-cell reconstitution after alpha-beta-depleted transplantation in children. Study results and limitations: TCRbeta diversity was high at day 60 in some patients (a result of surviving recipient T cells and thymic progenitors). When one year had passed after transplant, most T-cell counts and diversity came from newly produced T cells. It was reported that alpha-beta T cells came from several hundred expanded graft clones (about two months after transplant).

This TCR was recovered from a male patient aged 10 to 17 who had a stem cell transplant for acute lymphoblastic leukemia, so the T cells may come from the graft donor. Sequenced material: PBMCs, mostly from graft donor cells, taken 180 days after TCRalphabeta/CD19-depleted stem cell transplant.

In DNA, the CDR3 is TGTGCCACCAGCTCGGGACTAGCGGGAACCTACGAGCAGTACTTC. Its protein product is CATSSGLAGTYEQYF. The chain combines TRBV15 with TRBJ2-7; 13 bases are shared with TRBD2. Germline values: CDR1 LNHNV, CDR2 YYDKDF (reference sequence). V was clipped by 5 bases and J by 2 bases; unmatched bases: 3. This CDR3 has 15 residues.